Following are 7 T cell receptor beta chains from one sample sequenced in a study of T cell repertoires in cytomegalovirus infection. Which antigens these TCRs recognize remains unknown. TCRdb re-derived calls from the reads in MiXCR, one entry per CDR3 protein. The data hold hundreds of thousands of distinct CDR3 sequences, with about 30% observed a single time. This material consisted of cultured CD8+ T cells from PBMCs, taken from culture after CMV antigen stimulation. The receptors shown here come from a human donor in good health (CMV status not recorded). Some clones in this sample may be carry-over from other donors' samples.

This clonotype was seen a handful of times. The J gene is TRBJ2-1, the V gene TRBV7-6, with D uncertain. Germline lookup yields CDR1 SGHVS and CDR2 FNYEAQ. The CDR3 is 14 residues long. V dropped 4 bases and J dropped 6 bases, with 13 bases sitting between them. The CDR3: CASSSGRVLNEQFF. The CDR3 DNA is TGTGCCAGCAGCTCGGGTCGAGTCCTCAATGAGCAGTTCTTC.

The rearrangement joins TRBV28 to TRBJ2-3, with D perhaps being TRBD1 or TRBD2 (5 bases each). V lost 2 bases, J lost 4 bases, and 10 bases lay in between. Germline V CDR1 and CDR2: MDHEN, SYDVKM. This CDR3 contains 14 residues. CDR3 protein: CASSLNPGPDTQYF. The CDR3 DNA reads TGTGCCAGCAGTTTAAATCCGGGACCAGATACGCAGTATTTT.

This clonotype has only a few counts. The chain employs TRBV6-8 and TRBJ2-1; no reliable D call. The CDR3 runs 16 residues. Germline V gene lookup returns CDR1 MNHGY and CDR2 SAAAGT. V was shortened by 4 bases and J by 0 bases, with 13 bases between the two germline ends. CDR3 loop: CASSFGGEGSYNEQFF. CDR3 bases: TGTGCCAGCAGTTTTGGTGGGGAAGGCTCCTACAATGAGCAGTTCTTC.

This sequence joins TRBV11-1 and TRBJ2-3; unclear D gene. The CDR3 is 14 amino acids. Germline V gene lookup returns CDR1 SGHAT and CDR2 FQDESV (reference sequence). With 5 bases removed from V and 1 base from J, the gap between germline ends came to 10 bases. This chain's CDR3 is CASSRHKGTDTQYF. CDR3 coding DNA: TGTGCCAGCAGCCGCCACAAGGGCACAGATACGCAGTATTTT.

The chain carries TRBV29-1 and TRBJ2-1; 8 nucleotides match TRBD1. The germline gives CDR1 SQVTM, CDR2 ANQGSEA. The CDR3 has 17 residues. With 6 bases clipped from V and 5 bases from J, the junction kept 18 bases outside the gene matches. The CDR3 region is CSVRRTGSSRVDNEQFF. The CDR3 DNA is TGCAGCGTAAGGAGGACAGGGTCCTCCCGAGTCGACAATGAGCAGTTCTTC.

The chain recombines TRBV7-3 with TRBJ2-2; tentative D call: TRBD1 (6 bases). This CDR3 has 15 residues. Trimming removed 2 bases from V and 6 bases from J, with 13 bases in between. CDR1 and CDR2 from the germline V gene are SGHTA and FQGTGA. In DNA form, the CDR3 reads TGTGCCAGCAGCTTAGACCCAGGGGTACCCGGGGAGCTGTTTTTT. This translates into CASSLDPGVPGELFF.

This rearrangement joins TRBV12-3 or TRBV12-4 to TRBJ2-5; possibly TRBD1 for D (6 bases). V lost 6 bases and J 2 bases, leaving 16 bases between the germline ends. The CDR3 totals 15 residues. The CDR3 DNA reads TGTGCCAGCAGCCCTTCCCAGGGACATCAAGAGACCCAGTACTTC. It specifies CASSPSQGHQETQYF.